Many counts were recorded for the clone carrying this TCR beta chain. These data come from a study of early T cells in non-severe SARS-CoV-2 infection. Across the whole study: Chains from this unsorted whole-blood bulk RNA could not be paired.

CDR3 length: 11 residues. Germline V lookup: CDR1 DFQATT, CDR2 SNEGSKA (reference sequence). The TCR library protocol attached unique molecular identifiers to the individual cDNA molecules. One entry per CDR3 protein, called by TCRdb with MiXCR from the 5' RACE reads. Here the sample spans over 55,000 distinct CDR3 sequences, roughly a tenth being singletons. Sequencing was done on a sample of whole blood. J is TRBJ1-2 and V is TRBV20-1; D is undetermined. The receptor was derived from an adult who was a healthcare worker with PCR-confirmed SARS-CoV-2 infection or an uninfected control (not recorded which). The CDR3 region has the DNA TGCAGCCATGGGAGAGGAAATGGCTACACCTTC. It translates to CSHGRGNGYTF.